The next 9 T cell receptor beta chains were all read from a single sample in a study of OX40 agonist ivuxolimab in advanced cancers. The library came from the immunoSEQ multiplex PCR assay. The clones in this table, taken by TCRdb from immuneACCESS, are in-frame only. Not every clone is retained; where verified, under half of the shortfall comes from an unresolved V gene, and the cause of the rest is unknown. Recorded for this sample are roughly 34,000 clones; about 92% of them occurred a single time. The top ten hold about 34% of the sample. Sample: CD4+ or CD8+ T cells sorted from blood, taken in a trial of the OX40 agonist ivuxolimab. The receptor source for this set is an adult with an advanced solid tumor such as melanoma, head and neck, liver or kidney cancer.

This clone was counted a single time. This chain joins TRBV5-8 and TRBJ1-2; D unclear. This CDR3 comprises 11 residues. Trimming left V 4 bases short and J 11 bases short, with 12 bases between. CDR1 and CDR2 from the germline V gene are SGHTS and YDEGEE. For the CDR3, the DNA is TGTGCCAGCAGCCCCTTAAACGGATACACCTTC. As protein: CASSPLNGYTF.

This sequence joins TRBV4-1 and TRBJ2-1; D may be TRBD2 (5 bases). The germline V gene encodes CDR1 MGHRA and CDR2 YSYEKL. Trimming pared 0 bases from V and 0 bases from J, leaving 9 bases between. CDR3 length: 16 amino acids. The DNA of the CDR3 is TGCGCCAGCAGCCAAGAACGCGAGGGCTCCTACAATGAGCAGTTCTTC. The encoded protein is CASSQEREGSYNEQFF.

The V and J genes are TRBV4-1 and TRBJ2-6, with no clear D. The CDR3 runs to 12 residues. V lost 0 bases to trimming and J lost 11 bases, with 5 bases between them. Germline V gene sequence: CDR1 MGHRA, CDR2 YSYEKL. For the CDR3, the DNA is TGCGCCAGCAGCCAAGAGGGCGACGTCCTGACTTTC. The encoded protein is CASSQEGDVLTF.

Remarks on this clone: The junction departs from the called germline gene at one end, perhaps through a read error. This chain's CDR3 is CASSLGASPDYSYTF. In DNA, the CDR3 is TGTGCCAGCAGTTTAGGGGCCAGCCCTGACTATAGCTACACCTTC. J is TRBJ1-2 and V is TRBV27; maybe TRBD1 (5 bases). The CDR3 length is 15 residues. Germline CDR1 and CDR2: MNHEY and SMNVEV (reference sequence).

This clone has only a few counts. V usage is TRBV29-1 and J usage is TRBJ1-1; D possibly corresponds to TRBD1 (5 bases). Germline CDR1 SQVTM, CDR2 ANQGSEA. The CDR3 is made up of 11 amino acids. V lost 7 bases to trimming and J lost 5 bases, with 11 bases between them. This CDR3 is CSGQGGTEAFF. The CDR3 nucleotides are TGCAGCGGGCAGGGTGGAACTGAAGCTTTCTTT.

This sequence joins TRBV11-2 and TRBJ1-2; D gene unclear. The V gene lost 1 base and the J gene lost 3 bases, with 6 bases spanning the gap. The length of the CDR3 is 13 residues. Germline CDR1 SGHAT, CDR2 FQNNGV. The CDR3 DNA reads as TGTGCCAGCAGCTTAGGGGTTTACTATGGCTACACCTTC. Translation gives CASSLGVYYGYTF.

This clone has just one count. The rearrangement joins TRBV6-1 to TRBJ1-1; D uncertain. The CDR3 is 12 residues long. V shed 4 bases and J shed 5 bases, with 8 bases lying between them. Germline V gene lookup returns CDR1 MNHNS and CDR2 SASEGT. The CDR3 coding sequence is TGTGCCAGCAGTGTCGGTGAAACTGAAGCTTTCTTT. Amino acid sequence: CASSVGETEAFF.

The chain combines TRBV9 with TRBJ2-5; D remains unclear. The V and J ends lost 0 bases and 2 bases respectively, with 11 bases between them. This CDR3 has 15 amino acids. CDR1 is SGDLS, CDR2 YYNGEE, per germline. CDR3 nucleotides: TGTGCCAGCAGCGTAGAGGGCAGAGCACAAGAGACCCAGTACTTC. Translated, it gives CASSVEGRAQETQYF.

The V and J genes are TRBV13 and TRBJ2-5; TRBD2 matches 14 bases. The germline gives CDR1 PRHDT, CDR2 FYEKMQ (reference sequence). This CDR3 region has 13 residues. Losses at the gene ends were 4 bases for V and 11 bases for J; bases not matched to a gene: 3. The CDR3 DNA sequence: TGTGCCAGCAGCTCAGGACTAGCGGGAGGACAGTACTTC. It translates to CASSSGLAGGQYF.